This TCR beta chain was recorded in a study of T cell repertoires in cytomegalovirus infection. CDR1 and CDR2 (germline): SNHLY, FYNNEI. This CDR3 comprises 12 residues. Unmatched junction bases numbered 5, after V lost 6 bases and J lost 8 bases. This clonotype was seen many times. Antigen unknown. Via MiXCR, TCRdb re-called the reads, giving one row per CDR3 protein. The table lists roughly 600,000 distinct CDR3 sequences, 24% of them singletons, with under 8.5% in the top ten. Whole-study results and caveats: Ex vivo responses were dominated by HLA-C-restricted CMV-specific TCR beta clonotypes.

This chain uses TRBV2 with TRBJ1-1; 8 nucleotides line up with TRBD1. Input material: CD8+ T cells from PBMCs. The TCR sequence derives from a human donor in good health (CMV status not recorded). Some clones in this sample may be carry-over from other donors' samples. CDR3 residues: CASRGQEGEAFF. The CDR3 region has the DNA TGTGCCAGCAGGGGACAGGAGGGGGAAGCTTTCTTT.